Detailed here is one T cell receptor beta chain. The CDR3 has 16 amino acids. Germline V CDR1 and CDR2: SNHLY, FYNNEI. V trimming: 5 bases; J trimming: 4 bases; junction bases outside the gene matches: 6. The data derive from a study of blood T cell repertoires in COVID-19. As for the study in general: Samples of COVID-19 (acute and convalescent) were obtained from the United States, Italy and Spain.

Authors' processing steps: Nucleated cell number was recorded as an estimate derived from reference gene primer amplification. TCRdb keeps only in-frame clones here, not all; method: immunoSEQ multiplex PCR. The V and J calls and clone size were taken over from that table, and D and trimming were inferred from the DNA. The profile covers about 110,000 clones, with around 83% appearing a single time and just over 4% taken by the ten largest. The source material was peripheral blood. The V gene is TRBV2, the J gene TRBJ2-2; 11 bases are shared with TRBD2. The receptor was isolated from a woman in her 70s with acute or convalescent COVID-19. The CDR3 DNA is TGTGCCAGCAGTACTAGCGGGAGTGTGATCACCGGGGAGCTGTTTTTT. Translated, it gives CASSTSGSVITGELFF. Complete variable domain (other parts from reference TRBV2 and TRBJ2-2): EPEVTQTPSHQVTQMGQEVILRCVPISNHLYFYWYRQILGQKVEFLVSFYNNEISEKSEIFDDQFSVERPDGSNFTLKIRSTKLEDSAMYFCASSTSGSVITGELFFGEGSRLTVL.